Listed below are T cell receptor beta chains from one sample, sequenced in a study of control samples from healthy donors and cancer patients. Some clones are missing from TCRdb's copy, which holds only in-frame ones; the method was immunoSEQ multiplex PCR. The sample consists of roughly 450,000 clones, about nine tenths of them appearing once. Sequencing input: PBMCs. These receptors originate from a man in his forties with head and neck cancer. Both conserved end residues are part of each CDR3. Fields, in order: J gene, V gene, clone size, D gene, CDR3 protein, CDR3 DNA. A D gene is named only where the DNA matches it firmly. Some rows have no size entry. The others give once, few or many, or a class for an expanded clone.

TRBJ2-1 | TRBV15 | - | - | CATIDRYNEQFF | TGTGCCACCATCGACAGATACAATGAGCAGTTCTTC
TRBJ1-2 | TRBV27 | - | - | CASSTGGSYGYTF | TGTGCCAGCAGCACGGGGGGGAGCTATGGCTACACCTTC
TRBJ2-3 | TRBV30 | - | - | CAWSVGGAATGTQYF | TGTGCCTGGAGTGTAGGAGGGGCGGCCACGGGTACGCAGTATTTT
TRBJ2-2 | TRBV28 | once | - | CASSSPLTTGELFF | TGTGCCAGCAGTTCCCCCTTGACGACCGGGGAGCTGTTTTTT
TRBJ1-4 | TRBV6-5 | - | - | CASRRTVEKLFF | TGTGCCAGCAGACGGACGGTTGAAAAACTGTTTTTT
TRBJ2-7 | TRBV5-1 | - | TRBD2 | CASSLEHSGSNEQYF | TGCGCCAGCAGCTTGGAACACAGCGGGAGCAACGAGCAGTACTTC
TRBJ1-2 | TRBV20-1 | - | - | CSTPVNYGYTF | TGCAGTACTCCCGTTAACTATGGCTACACCTTC
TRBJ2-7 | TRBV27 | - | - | CASSPNAPYEQYF | TGTGCCAGCAGTCCCAATGCCCCCTACGAGCAGTACTTC
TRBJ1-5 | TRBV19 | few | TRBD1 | CASSNAGTGLVGGNQPQHF | TGTGCCAGTAGTAACGCTGGGACAGGCCTTGTGGGGGGCAATCAGCCCCAGCATTTT
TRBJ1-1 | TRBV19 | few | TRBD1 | CASSRTGNTEAFF | TGTGCCAGTAGTCGGACAGGGAACACTGAAGCTTTCTTT
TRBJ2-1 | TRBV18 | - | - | CASSVSPDNEQFF | TGTGCCAGCTCAGTTAGCCCAGACAATGAGCAGTTCTTC
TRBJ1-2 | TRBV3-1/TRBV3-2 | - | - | CASSQFGGDYGYTF | TGTGCCAGCAGCCAATTTGGGGGGGACTATGGCTACACCTTC
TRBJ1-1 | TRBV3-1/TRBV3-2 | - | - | CASSQDFGGNTEAFF | TGTGCCAGCAGCCAAGATTTTGGAGGGAACACTGAAGCTTTCTTT
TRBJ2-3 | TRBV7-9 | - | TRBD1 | CAPQGVPTDTQYF | TGTGCTCCGCAGGGGGTTCCCACAGATACGCAGTATTTT
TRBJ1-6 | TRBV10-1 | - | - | CASSEPNSPLHF | TGCGCCAGCAGTGAGCCGAATTCACCCCTCCACTTT
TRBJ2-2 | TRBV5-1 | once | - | CASSSRGGGWDSTTANTGELFF | TGCGCCAGCAGCTCCCGTGGAGGGGGATGGGACAGCACAACCGCGAACACCGGGGAGCTGTTTTTT
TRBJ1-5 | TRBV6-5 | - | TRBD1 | CASSHRQGNQPQHF | TGTGCCAGCAGCCATCGACAGGGGAATCAGCCCCAGCATTTT
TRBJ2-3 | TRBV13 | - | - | CASSPPGARGTDTQYF | TGTGCCAGCAGCCCCCCGGGGGCTAGGGGCACAGATACGCAGTATTTT
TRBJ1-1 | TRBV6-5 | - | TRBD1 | CASGDRGAKNTEAFF | TGTGCCAGCGGGGACAGGGGCGCGAAGAACACTGAAGCTTTCTTT
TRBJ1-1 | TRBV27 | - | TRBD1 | CASKIGGAGGMNTEAFF | TGTGCCAGCAAGATAGGGGGCGCAGGGGGCATGAACACTGAAGCTTTCTTT
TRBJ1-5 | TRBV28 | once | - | CASSLQTNQPQHF | TGTGCCAGCAGTTTACAGACCAATCAGCCCCAGCATTTT
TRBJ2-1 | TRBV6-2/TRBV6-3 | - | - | CASSSQGDEQFF | TGTGCCAGCAGTTCTCAGGGCGATGAGCAGTTCTTC